The 10 T cell receptor beta chains below all came from one sample that was sequenced in a study of T cell responses to AZD1222 COVID-19 vaccine. The table came from immunoSEQ multiplex PCR; TCRdb's copy has only in-frame clones and leaves some out. The sample records around 96,000 clones, approximately 90% being singletons. Sequences were derived from peripheral blood, sampled on day 0 of AZD1222 vaccination. All receptors derive from an adult in good health.

V is TRBV10-3 and J is TRBJ2-7; TRBD1 agrees at 8 bases. V was pared by 6 bases and J by 5 bases, with 6 bases of the junction left unmatched. The CDR3 runs 13 residues. Germline CDR1 ENHRY, CDR2 SYGVKD. The CDR3, as DNA: TGTGCCATCAGCCGGGACAGGAGCGACGAGCAGTACTTC. It yields the protein CAISRDRSDEQYF.

The rearrangement uses TRBV6-5 and TRBJ2-5; 10 bases map to TRBD1. CDR3 length equals 14 residues. Germline trimming cut 7 bases from V and 5 bases from J; bases unmatched to any gene: 7. Looked up from germline, CDR1 is MNHEY and CDR2 is SVGAGI. This CDR3 reads CASTRQGARETQYF. In nucleotides, the CDR3 is TGTGCCAGCACCAGACAGGGGGCGCGTGAGACCCAGTACTTC.

This sequence joins TRBV19 and TRBJ1-2; D ambiguous. Germline CDR1 reads LNHDA; CDR2 reads SQIVND (reference sequence). The CDR3 is made up of 11 amino acids. Trimming left V 10 bases short and J 7 bases short, with 13 bases between. Here the CDR3 reads CATFRGRGYTF. The DNA of the CDR3 is TGTGCCACTTTTCGTGGGCGTGGCTACACCTTC.

J is TRBJ1-6 and V is TRBV28; D call uncertain. V shed 1 base and J shed 11 bases, with 9 bases lying between them. The CDR3 sequence is 13 residues long. Germline assignment: CDR1 MDHEN and CDR2 SYDVKM. Here the CDR3 DNA reads TGTGCCAGCAGTTTATCGAGGGATGCACCCCTCCACTTT. Encoded protein: CASSLSRDAPLHF.

The chain recombines TRBV12-5 with TRBJ1-2; 7 bases align to TRBD1. The CDR3 spans 13 residues. Germline CDR1 reads LGHNT; CDR2 reads FRNRAP. J lost 3 bases, V lost 7 bases, and 5 bases had no gene match. The DNA for the CDR3 is TGTGCTAGTGCCGTTGACAGGGACTATGGCTACACCTTC. It is translated as CASAVDRDYGYTF.

The genes are TRBV5-1 and TRBJ1-3; 7 bases line up with TRBD1. The ends lost 0 bases at V and 0 bases at J; junction bases unmatched: 3. Germline CDR1 reads SGHRS; CDR2 reads YFSETQ. The CDR3 runs to 16 residues. The CDR3 nucleotides are TGCGCCAGCAGCTTGGAGGGACAGAGCTCTGGAAACACCATATATTTT. It is translated as CASSLEGQSSGNTIYF.

The rearrangement joins TRBV2 to TRBJ2-3; the D is unclear. The germline gives CDR1 SNHLY, CDR2 FYNNEI. The V end was cut by 5 bases, the J end by 2 bases, with 5 bases between. The length of the CDR3 is 12 residues. The CDR3 DNA follows: TGTGCCAGCAGTTCTACCACAGATACGCAGTATTTT. Its translation: CASSSTTDTQYF.

The chain links TRBV6-4 to TRBJ1-2, with D possibly TRBD1 on 5 matching bases. Trimming left V 6 bases short and J 4 bases short, with 12 bases between. Germline V gives CDR1 MRHNA, CDR2 SNTAGT. This CDR3 region has 13 residues. CDR3 in amino acids: CASSRDGIYGYTF. The DNA for the CDR3 is TGTGCCAGCAGCCGGGACGGTATCTATGGCTACACCTTC.

V is TRBV6-5 and J is TRBJ1-5; 7 bases are a match to TRBD1. Unmatched junction bases numbered 7, after V lost 7 bases and J lost 1 base. Looked up from germline, CDR1 is MNHEY and CDR2 is SVGAGI. The length of the CDR3 is 15 residues. The CDR3 bases are TGTGCCAGCACCCCTACAGGGGTAAGCAATCAGCCCCAGCATTTT. It specifies CASTPTGVSNQPQHF.

This chain joins TRBV7-2 and TRBJ2-3; the D is unclear. The CDR3 runs 13 residues. Between the trimmed V and J ends, which lost 3 bases and 1 base, there was a span of 5 bases. Germline V CDR1 and CDR2: SGHTA, FQGNSA. Written as DNA, the CDR3 is TGTGCCAGCAGCTTGACGGGCACAGATACGCAGTATTTT. This sequence encodes CASSLTGTDTQYF.